Following are 2 T cell receptor beta chains from one sample sequenced in a study of human T cells and chemical hapten exposure. TCRdb itself ran the RACE reads through MiXCR, one entry per CDR3 protein. The data contain 80,000 to 100,000 distinct CDR3 sequences, 9.3% of them singletons. As to time point: patch test 2, 6 weeks after DPC sensitization. Treatment described: therapeutic diphenylcyclopropenone sensitization with weekly scalp DPC. The input for sequencing was whole blood, taken in connection with sensitization to the hapten diphenylcyclopropenone (DPC). The receptor set was obtained from a middle-aged woman with alopecia areata. Some clones in this sample may be carry-over from other donors' samples.

This clonotype was recorded many times. This chain connects TRBV19 to TRBJ1-4; unclear D gene. The CDR3 runs to 15 residues. The V gene lost 0 bases and the J gene lost 3 bases, with 8 bases spanning the gap. Germline loops: CDR1 LNHDA, CDR2 SQIVND (reference sequence). CDR3 nucleotide sequence: TGTGCCAGTAGTATAGATGGAGGACCTAATGAAAAACTGTTTTTT. This codes for CASSIDGGPNEKLFF.

This clonotype was observed many times. The chain links TRBV3-1 to TRBJ1-1; possible D gene TRBD1, 6 bases. V was pared by 3 bases and J by 4 bases, with 15 bases between. CDR1 LGHDT and CDR2 YNNKEL come from the germline V gene (reference sequence). The CDR3 extends over 15 amino acids. The CDR3 nucleotides read TGTGCCAGCAGCCACCTCAGGGGTGGAAGCACTGAAGCTTTCTTT. It encodes CASSHLRGGSTEAFF.